This T cell receptor beta chain was identified during a study of Tregs in tolerant kidney transplant recipients. General observations from the study: Expanding Tregs on activated donor B cells appeared to best identify donor-specific TCRbeta clones. Nucleotide sequences could not be compared across some patients' samples due to primer changes.

Unstimulated regulatory T cells (CD4+CD25+CD127-), CD4+CD25- non-regulatory cells, CD4 and CD8 cells were FACS-sorted from thawed PBMCs. As regards this clone: The antigen remains unidentified.

There are 15 residues in the CDR3. V lost 0 bases and J lost 6; bases outside the gene matches: 5. Germline-derived CDR1 and CDR2 are LGHNA and YSLEER. The repertoire was sequenced with immunoSEQ multiplex PCR; TCRdb's copy has only in-frame clones and lacks some. The profile shows fewer than 100,000 clones, under 95% of them singletons. The chain joins TRBV4-3 to TRBJ2-3, with 8 bases lining up with TRBD2. The origin of this receptor is a human donor who received a combined kidney and bone marrow transplant. The sequencing used CD4+ T cells from blood, collected before the transplant. CDR3 bases: TGCGCCAGCAGCCAAGATACTAGCGGCTCGGATACGCAGTATTTT. Its protein is CASSQDTSGSDTQYF.